Sequencing of this T cell receptor (beta chain) was carried out in a study of blood T cell repertoires in COVID-19. Study summary: Sites in the United States, Italy and Spain provided acute and convalescent COVID-19 samples. Sample material is recorded as cDNA or gDNA derived from T cells, B-cell-depleted T cells, or PBMCs.

This CDR3 region has 11 residues. Trimming took 1 base from V and 10 from J, leaving 7 bases between them. Germline CDR1 is LGHDT and CDR2 is YNNKEL (reference sequence). In the source study's methods: Amplification of reference gene primers provided the estimated nucleated cell counts. Data came from immunoSEQ multiplex PCR; TCRdb stores just in-frame clones and leaves some out. The DNA gave D and trimming, while V, J and clone size come from that table. The data contain 26,000 or so clones, roughly 91% of them seen just once; the ten biggest clones take up roughly 13%. This clone was counted a single time.

The chain links TRBV3-1 (or the pseudogene TRBV3-2) to TRBJ1-1; D is perhaps TRBD1 (5 bases). This receptor was identified in a human donor in a cohort sampled during active COVID-19. The donor label of this sample is uncertain. The sequencing sample was made of peripheral blood. The CDR3 DNA reads TGTGCCAGCAGCCAAGGGGGGGGAGCTTTCTTT. Translation gives CASSQGGGAFF.